Presented here are 27 T cell receptor beta chains from one specimen sequenced in a study of cytomegalovirus exposure and HLA in healthy donors (dated by TCRdb to about 2017). Library prep was done by the immunoSEQ multiplex PCR assay. The multiplex PCR relied on a mix of 60 forward primers for TCR Vbeta segments and 13 reverse primers for TCR Jbeta segments. TCRdb stores this immuneACCESS table with in-frame sequences only. Part of the clones is absent; in the studies checked, under half of the shortfall reflects unresolved V genes, and no reason is known for the rest. Recorded for this sample are 210,000 or so clones; around 88% of them occurred a single time. The top ten hold roughly 1% of the sample. The sample was PBMCs. The receptors derive from a woman aged 18 to 35 in good health and CMV-seronegative.

The chain uses TRBV5-4 and TRBJ2-7; TRBD1 aligns across 10 bases. The germline gives CDR1 SGHNT, CDR2 YYREEE (reference sequence). After removal of 4 bases from V and 3 bases from J, the junction contained 7 bases not matched to a gene. The CDR3 length is 15 residues. The CDR3 is CASSPGQGGVYEQYF. The CDR3 DNA follows: TGTGCCAGCAGCCCCGGACAGGGGGGTGTCTACGAGCAGTACTTC. Based on the CDR3 plus reference TRBV5-4 and TRBJ2-7, the full variable domain is ETGVTQSPTHLIKTRGQQVTLRCSSQSGHNTVSWYQQALGQGPQFIFQYYREEENGRGNFPPRFSGLQFPNYSSELNVNALELDDSALYLCASSPGQGGVYEQYFGPGTRLTVT.

V and J are TRBV2 and TRBJ1-5; tentatively, D is TRBD1 (5 bases). V lost 5 bases, J lost 6 bases, and 11 bases lay in between. The CDR3 runs to 13 residues. Germline CDR1 and CDR2: SNHLY and FYNNEI. For the CDR3, the DNA is TGTGCCAGCAGTTCAGGGCAGGGTCAGCCCCAGCATTTT. Its protein is CASSSGQGQPQHF.

This chain links TRBV10-3 with TRBJ2-5; 8 bases fit TRBD2. CDR1 and CDR2 (germline): ENHRY, SYGVKD. The CDR3 runs to 16 residues. Germline trimming cut 4 bases from V and 0 bases from J; bases unmatched to any gene: 7. CDR3 in amino acids: CAISGGIAGNQETQYF. The CDR3 nucleotides read TGTGCCATCAGTGGGGGGATAGCGGGGAACCAAGAGACCCAGTACTTC.

The chain has TRBV4-1 and TRBJ2-7, with D perhaps TRBD2 (6 bases). The CDR3 has 16 amino acids. Trimming left V 1 base short and J 2 bases short, with 15 bases between. Germline CDR1 is MGHRA and CDR2 is YSYEKL. CDR3 region: CASSQVLGGVPYEQYF. Written as DNA, the CDR3 is TGCGCCAGCAGCCAAGTTCTTGGCGGGGTACCCTACGAGCAGTACTTC.

V and J are TRBV11-2 and TRBJ2-7, with 10 bases matching TRBD2. Germline V gene sequence: CDR1 SGHAT, CDR2 FQNNGV. V trimming: 1 base; J trimming: 3 bases; junction bases outside the gene matches: 3. The CDR3 contains 15 residues. The CDR3 DNA sequence: TGTGCCAGCAGCTTAGTCCCTAGCGGGAGCTACGAGCAGTACTTC. Its translation: CASSLVPSGSYEQYF. Drawing the rest from reference TRBV11-2 and TRBJ2-7, the complete variable domain is EAGVAQSPRYKIIEKRQSVAFWCNPISGHATLYWYQQILGQGPKLLIQFQNNGVVDDSQLPKDRFSAERLKGVDSTLKIQPAKLEDSAVYLCASSLVPSGSYEQYFGPGTRLTVT.

The chain recombines TRBV19 with TRBJ2-1, with 8 positions matching TRBD2. Germline V gene sequence: CDR1 LNHDA, CDR2 SQIVND (reference sequence). This CDR3 is 15 amino acids long. V lost 6 bases, J lost 0 bases, and 4 bases stayed unmatched. The CDR3 reads CASRVAGSSYNEQFF. As DNA, the CDR3 is TGTGCCAGTAGGGTAGCGGGGAGCTCCTACAATGAGCAGTTCTTC.

The chain recombines TRBV27 with TRBJ1-6, with D possibly TRBD1 on 5 matching bases. The V end lost 7 bases, the J end lost 7 bases, and 14 bases lay between the germline ends. This CDR3 region has 14 residues. Germline V gene sequence: CDR1 MNHEY, CDR2 SMNVEV (reference sequence). CDR3 region: CASNRGTVNSPLHF. CDR3 DNA: TGTGCCAGCAACCGCGGGACGGTGAATTCACCCCTCCACTTT.

This clone was observed a few times. The V call is TRBV9, the J call TRBJ2-1; D is possibly TRBD1 (5 bases). The CDR3 contains 13 residues. CDR1 and CDR2 from the germline V gene are SGDLS and YYNGEE. V lost 3 bases to trimming and J lost 2 bases, with 6 bases between them. CDR3 sequence (DNA): TGTGCCAGCAGCGCAGGGACCTACAATGAGCAGTTCTTC. Protein sequence: CASSAGTYNEQFF.

The chain recombines TRBV29-1 with TRBJ1-2; D ambiguous. Per germline, CDR1 SQVTM and CDR2 ANQGSEA. V lost 1 base, J lost 6 bases, and 15 bases lay in between. The length of the CDR3 is 14 residues. For the CDR3, the DNA is TGCAGCGTTGAAGGGATGACGGGGAGGGATGGCTACACCTTC. Amino acid sequence: CSVEGMTGRDGYTF.

V and J are TRBV25-1 and TRBJ2-7, with no clear D. Germline V CDR1 and CDR2: MGHDK, SYGVNS. V was pared by 1 base and J by 4 bases, with 14 bases between. This CDR3 spans 15 amino acids. CDR3 in amino acids: CASSESSLVGYEQYF. The DNA of the CDR3 is TGTGCCAGCAGTGAATCTAGTTTGGTTGGGTACGAGCAGTACTTC.

The chain is built from TRBV11-3 and TRBJ2-3; 10 bases line up with TRBD1. This CDR3 is built from 14 residues. V lost 5 bases, J lost 4 bases, and 3 bases stayed unmatched. Germline V gene lookup returns CDR1 SGHNT and CDR2 YENEEA. CDR3 amino acids: CASSIGQGADTQYF. CDR3 sequence (DNA): TGTGCCAGCAGCATCGGACAGGGGGCAGATACGCAGTATTTT.

In its sample, this clone was seen once. As DNA, the CDR3 is TGCGCCAGCAGTGGGGAGACTAGCGGGGTCGGGGTCTCCTACAATGAGCAGTTCTTC. Amino acids: CASSGETSGVGVSYNEQFF. This chain connects TRBV10-1 to TRBJ2-1, with 11 bases that match TRBD2. The J segment lost 0 bases and the V segment lost 4 bases, leaving 11 bases of the junction unmatched. The germline gives CDR1 WNHNN, CDR2 SYGVQD (reference sequence). This CDR3 comprises 19 residues.

The chain couples TRBV27 to TRBJ1-2; D is undetermined. V was trimmed by 2 bases and J by 4 bases, leaving 11 bases between them. The CDR3 extends over 14 amino acids. Germline-derived CDR1 and CDR2 are MNHEY and SMNVEV (reference sequence). The CDR3 nucleotides are TGTGCCAGCAGTTTAGACCCGTTAGCCTATGGCTACACCTTC. The encoded protein is CASSLDPLAYGYTF.

This chain uses TRBV14 with TRBJ2-2; the match to TRBD2 covers 9 bases. The CDR3 loop spans 16 amino acids. CDR1 is SGHDN and CDR2 is FVKESK in the germline V gene. Germline trimming cut 3 bases from V and 3 bases from J; bases unmatched to any gene: 5. The CDR3 DNA follows: TGTGCCAGCAGCCACTTAGCGGGAGTAGACACCGGGGAGCTGTTTTTT. Its protein is CASSHLAGVDTGELFF.

The genes are TRBV5-1 and TRBJ1-4, with D perhaps matching TRBD1 (6 bases). The CDR3 is 14 residues long. Germline CDR1 and CDR2: SGHRS and YFSETQ. Trimming shortened V by 4 bases and J by 7 bases, and 14 bases separated the two germline ends. CDR3 loop: CASSQERGGEKLFF. The CDR3 DNA follows: TGCGCCAGCAGCCAGGAGAGGGGGGGTGAAAAACTGTTTTTT.

DNA for the CDR3: TGTGCCAGCAGTGAGTGGAGGGGGCCCACTGAAGCTTTCTTT. Its protein is CASSEWRGPTEAFF. The chain is built from TRBV6-1 and TRBJ1-1, with 7 bases aligning to TRBD1. Germline loops: CDR1 MNHNS, CDR2 SASEGT. This CDR3 contains 14 residues. Trimming at V came to 3 bases and at J to 4 bases, leaving 5 bases not matched to a gene.

V and J are TRBV2 and TRBJ2-7; D is possibly TRBD1 (5 bases). V was cut by 3 bases and J by 1 base, with 13 bases left in between. The CDR3 is 15 amino acids. Germline V CDR1 and CDR2: SNHLY, FYNNEI. CDR3 region: CASSEEQDPSYEQYF. The DNA of the CDR3 is TGTGCCAGCAGTGAGGAACAGGACCCTTCCTACGAGCAGTACTTC.

This chain links TRBV19 with TRBJ2-5; D might be TRBD1 (6 bases). CDR1 and CDR2 (germline): LNHDA, SQIVND (reference sequence). Trimming left V 5 bases short and J 5 bases short, with 21 bases between. This CDR3 comprises 16 residues. The CDR3 is CASSDHGQTTGETQYF. DNA for the CDR3: TGTGCCAGTAGTGACCATGGACAGACCACCGGCGAGACCCAGTACTTC.

The J gene is TRBJ2-1, the V gene TRBV27; TRBD2 aligns across 10 bases. The germline gives CDR1 MNHEY, CDR2 SMNVEV (reference sequence). V gave up 4 bases and J gave up 0 bases; unmatched junction bases: 3. This CDR3 is built from 16 residues. The CDR3 is CASSSPSGSSYNEQFF. In nucleotides, the CDR3 is TGTGCCAGCAGTTCCCCTAGCGGGAGCTCCTACAATGAGCAGTTCTTC.

This clone was seen only a few times. V usage is TRBV4-2 and J usage is TRBJ2-7, with a possible D match to TRBD2 (6 bases). Germline V gives CDR1 LGHNA, CDR2 YNFKEQ. CDR3 length equals 16 residues. V dropped 8 bases and J dropped 1 base, with 21 bases sitting between them. The CDR3 spells CASSSGGTSLSYEQYF. The CDR3 DNA is TGTGCCAGCTCCTCTGGGGGGACCAGTCTGTCCTACGAGCAGTACTTC.

CDR3 nucleotide sequence: TGCGCCAGCAGCGTAAACAGGGGGCCTAATGAAAAACTGTTTTTT. Its protein is CASSVNRGPNEKLFF. J is TRBJ1-4 and V is TRBV5-1; TRBD1 agrees at 9 bases. Germline values: CDR1 SGHRS, CDR2 YFSETQ. Germline trimming cut 4 bases from V and 3 bases from J; bases unmatched to any gene: 4. The CDR3 covers 15 residues.

The chain couples TRBV4-1 to TRBJ2-7; 9 bases are shared with TRBD1. The CDR3 is 16 amino acids. Trimming cost V 0 bases and J 4 bases; bases outside gene matches: 7. Germline values: CDR1 MGHRA, CDR2 YSYEKL. CDR3 in DNA: TGCGCCAGCAGCCAAGATCCGGGGGACAGGGAGTACGAGCAGTACTTC. Protein sequence: CASSQDPGDREYEQYF.

This rearrangement joins TRBV7-3 to TRBJ2-7; D is possibly TRBD2 (6 bases). V was pared by 2 bases and J by 1 base, with 12 bases between. Germline CDR1 SGHTA, CDR2 FQGTGA. The CDR3 length is 15 residues. The CDR3 sequence is CASSLSGSRSYEQYF. The CDR3 DNA reads as TGTGCCAGCAGCTTATCCGGGAGTCGTTCCTACGAGCAGTACTTC.

The V and J genes are TRBV4-1 and TRBJ2-5, with 9 bases matching TRBD2. The CDR3 length is 16 residues. CDR1 is MGHRA and CDR2 is YSYEKL in the germline V gene. With 1 base clipped from V and 6 bases from J, the junction kept 9 bases outside the gene matches. CDR3 nucleotides: TGCGCCAGCAGCCAAGCCCCCTTAGCGGGAGTACAGACCCAGTACTTC. This codes for CASSQAPLAGVQTQYF.

This clone was recorded once. The chain employs TRBV27 and TRBJ2-5; D possibly corresponds to TRBD1 (5 bases). Germline CDR1 MNHEY, CDR2 SMNVEV (reference sequence). The CDR3 has 14 amino acids. The ends were cut back, 2 bases at V and 4 bases at J, with 11 bases in the middle. The CDR3 loop reads CASSLNLGRETQYF. The CDR3 DNA is TGTGCCAGCAGTTTAAATCTGGGGCGAGAGACCCAGTACTTC.

The V and J genes are TRBV5-5 and TRBJ2-5, with D possibly being TRBD2 (7 bases). CDR1 SGHKS and CDR2 YYEKEE come from the germline V gene (reference sequence). Trimming took 4 bases from V and 5 from J, leaving 21 bases between them. This CDR3 has 16 amino acids. The CDR3 spells CASSRRLAGDRETQYF. As DNA, the CDR3 is TGTGCCAGCAGCCGTCGACTAGCAGGGGACCGTGAGACCCAGTACTTC.

V is TRBV11-2 and J is TRBJ2-3; 7 nucleotides match TRBD1. The junction had 6 bases not matched to a gene; V was cut back by 6 bases and J by 0 bases. Germline loops: CDR1 SGHAT, CDR2 FQNNGV. The CDR3 is 15 amino acids. The CDR3 loop is CASSRRGSSTDTQYF. Here the CDR3 DNA reads TGTGCCAGCAGTCGCAGGGGGTCTAGCACAGATACGCAGTATTTT.